The TCR beta chain described here comes from a study of vaccination and CD4 T cells after COVID-19. Sequenced with the Oncomine TCR Beta short-read assay was DNA taken from cultured CD4+ T cells. One entry per CDR3 protein results from TCRdb running MiXCR on the PCR reads. Of 15,000 to 20,000 distinct CDR3 sequences detected, approximately 47% appear once; the ten largest clones hold over 15%. As to treatment: roughly 11-day PBMC culture with coronavirus spike peptide pools or control peptides (ViraFEST assay). V was trimmed by 5 bases and J by 6 bases, leaving 13 bases between them. The CDR3 is made up of 13 amino acids. Germline V lookup: CDR1 SGHNT, CDR2 YENEEA. For this clonotype: Its matching antigen is unknown.

This TCR derives from a human donor who received a COVID-19 vaccine. The sequenced sample was CD4+ T cells from blood, cultured in vitro, obtained before SARS-CoV-2 vaccination. The genes are TRBV11-3 and TRBJ1-2; D remains ambiguous. This chain's CDR3 is CASSPAGFDGYTF. In DNA, the CDR3 is TGTGCCAGCAGCCCCGCGGGGTTTGATGGCTACACCTTC.